This T cell receptor beta chain was identified in a study of blood T cell repertoires in COVID-19. Turning to the study itself: Researchers got acute and convalescent COVID-19 samples from the United States, Italy and Spain. T cells, B-cell-depleted T cells, or PBMCs supplied cDNA or gDNA.

Authors' analysis steps: Cell counts per sample came from amplifying reference gene primers. Using immunoSEQ multiplex PCR, the repertoire was profiled, and TCRdb retains in-frame clones only, with some absent. V, J and clone size are taken as reported in that table, and D and trimming were inferred from the DNA itself. The data contain 300,000 to 350,000 clones, roughly 85% of them singletons. Grouping used clinical history reported by participants in a survey and questionnaire. The CDR3 runs 15 residues. This TCR was recovered from a woman between 40 and 50 years old with acute COVID-19. The specimen was PBMCs or T cells enriched from blood (not recorded which). The chain combines TRBV21-1 with TRBJ2-5; the table's D gene call, TRBD2, was not cross checked with the DNA. TRBV21-1 is recorded as a pseudogene. CDR3 region: CARETSLLLCETQYF. In nucleotides, the CDR3 is TGTGCCAGAGAGACTAGCCTTCTCTTGTGTGAGACCCAGTACTTC.